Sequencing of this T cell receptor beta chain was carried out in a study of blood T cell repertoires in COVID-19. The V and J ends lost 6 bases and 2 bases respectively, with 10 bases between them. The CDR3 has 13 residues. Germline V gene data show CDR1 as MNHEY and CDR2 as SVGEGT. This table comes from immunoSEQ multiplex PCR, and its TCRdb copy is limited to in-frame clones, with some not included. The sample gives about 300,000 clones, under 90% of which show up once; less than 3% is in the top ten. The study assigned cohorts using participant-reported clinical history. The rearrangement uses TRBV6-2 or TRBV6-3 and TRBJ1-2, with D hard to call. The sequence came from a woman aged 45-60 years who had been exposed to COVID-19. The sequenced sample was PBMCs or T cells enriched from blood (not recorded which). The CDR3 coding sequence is TGTGCCAGCAGCAGAGGGCAGAACTATGGCTACACCTTC. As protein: CASSRGQNYGYTF.